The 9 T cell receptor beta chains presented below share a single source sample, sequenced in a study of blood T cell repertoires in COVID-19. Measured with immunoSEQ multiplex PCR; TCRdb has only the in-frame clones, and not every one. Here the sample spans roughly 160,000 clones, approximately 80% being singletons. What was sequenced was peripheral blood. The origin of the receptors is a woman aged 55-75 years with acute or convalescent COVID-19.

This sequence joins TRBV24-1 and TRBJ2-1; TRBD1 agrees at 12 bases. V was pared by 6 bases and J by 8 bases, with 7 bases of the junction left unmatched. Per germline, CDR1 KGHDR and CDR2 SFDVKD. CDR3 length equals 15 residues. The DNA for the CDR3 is TGTGCCACCAGTCCGGGACAGGGGGCTCGGGATGAGCAGTTCTTC. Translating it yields CATSPGQGARDEQFF.

The CDR3 coding sequence is TGCGCCAGCACAAGCGCCGGGTTCCCTAATGAAAAACTGTTTTTT. Translation: CASTSAGFPNEKLFF. This sequence joins TRBV5-1 and TRBJ1-4; D gene uncertain. This CDR3 contains 15 residues. V dropped 6 bases and J dropped 3 bases, with 15 bases sitting between them. Germline CDR1 SGHRS, CDR2 YFSETQ.

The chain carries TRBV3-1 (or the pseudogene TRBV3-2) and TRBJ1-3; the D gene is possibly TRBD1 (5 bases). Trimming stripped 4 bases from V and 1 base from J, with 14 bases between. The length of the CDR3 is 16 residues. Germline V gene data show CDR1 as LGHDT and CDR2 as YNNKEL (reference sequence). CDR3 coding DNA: TGTGCCAGCAGCCGATTGACAGAGGCTTCTGGAAACACCATATATTTT. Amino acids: CASSRLTEASGNTIYF.

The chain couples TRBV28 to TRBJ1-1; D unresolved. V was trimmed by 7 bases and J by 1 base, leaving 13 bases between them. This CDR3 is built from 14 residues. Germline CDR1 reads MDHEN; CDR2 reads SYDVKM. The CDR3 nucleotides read TGTGCCAGCACCGATATGGGCTCGAACACTGAAGCTTTCTTT. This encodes CASTDMGSNTEAFF.

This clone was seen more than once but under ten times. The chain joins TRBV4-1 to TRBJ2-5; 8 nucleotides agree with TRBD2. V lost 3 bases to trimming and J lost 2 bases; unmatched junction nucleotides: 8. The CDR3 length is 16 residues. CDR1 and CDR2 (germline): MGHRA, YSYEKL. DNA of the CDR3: TGCGCCAGCAGCCACCCCGGGAGGGGCTTTCAAGAGACCCAGTACTTC. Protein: CASSHPGRGFQETQYF.

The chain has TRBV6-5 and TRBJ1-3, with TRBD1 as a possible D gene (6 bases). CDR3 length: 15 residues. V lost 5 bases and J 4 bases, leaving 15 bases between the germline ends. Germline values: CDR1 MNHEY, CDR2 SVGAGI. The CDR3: CASSRDNSGGNTIYF. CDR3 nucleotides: TGTGCCAGCAGTAGGGACAATTCGGGAGGAAACACCATATATTTT.

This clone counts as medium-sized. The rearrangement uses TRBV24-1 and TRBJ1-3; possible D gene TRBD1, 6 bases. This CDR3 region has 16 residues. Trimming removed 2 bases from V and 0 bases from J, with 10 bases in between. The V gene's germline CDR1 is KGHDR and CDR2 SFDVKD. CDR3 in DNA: TGTGCCACCAGTGATTCGACAGGCCTCTCTGGAAACACCATATATTTT. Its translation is CATSDSTGLSGNTIYF.

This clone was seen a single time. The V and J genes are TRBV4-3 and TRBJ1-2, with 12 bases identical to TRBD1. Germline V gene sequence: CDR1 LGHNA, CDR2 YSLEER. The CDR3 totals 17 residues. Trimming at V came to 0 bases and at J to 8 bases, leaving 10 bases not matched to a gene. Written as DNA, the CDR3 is TGCGCCAGCAGCCAAGATAGGGGGACAGGGGGCCGTTTGGGCTACACCTTC. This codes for CASSQDRGTGGRLGYTF.

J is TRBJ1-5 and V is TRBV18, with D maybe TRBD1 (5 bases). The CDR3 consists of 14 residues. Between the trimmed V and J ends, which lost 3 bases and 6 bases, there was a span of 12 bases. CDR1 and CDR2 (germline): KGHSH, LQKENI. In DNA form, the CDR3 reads TGTGCCAGCTCACCCCAGGGAGCGGGTCAGCCCCAGCATTTT. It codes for CASSPQGAGQPQHF. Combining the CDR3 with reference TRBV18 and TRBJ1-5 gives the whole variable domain NAGVMQNPRHLVRRRGQEARLRCSPMKGHSHVYWYRQLPEEGLKFMVYLQKENIIDESGMPKERFSAEFPKEGPSILRIQQVVRGDSAAYFCASSPQGAGQPQHFGDGTRLSIL.